One and the same sample provided the 27 T cell receptor beta chains below, sequenced in a study of T cell responses to AZD1222 COVID-19 vaccine. The assay was immunoSEQ multiplex PCR, and TCRdb's table has in-frame clones only and misses some. The repertoire includes tens of thousands of clones, about 92% of them detected once, and roughly 4.2% sits in the top ten. Material: peripheral blood, obtained on day 0 of AZD1222 vaccination. These receptors were taken from an adult in good health.

This chain joins TRBV6-5 and TRBJ1-6; no firm D call. The V and J ends lost 2 bases and 6 bases respectively, with 11 bases between them. Germline CDR1 and CDR2: MNHEY and SVGAGI. The CDR3 spans 15 residues. DNA of the CDR3: TGTGCCAGCAGTTACCCTCCCCTTAGTAATTCACCCCTCCACTTT. Its protein is CASSYPPLSNSPLHF.

This clone was counted a single time. This chain uses TRBV24-1 with TRBJ2-3; no clear D gene. The CDR3 has 15 amino acids. Germline loops: CDR1 KGHDR, CDR2 SFDVKD. V was cut by 5 bases and J by 2 bases, with 13 bases left in between. The DNA for the CDR3 is TGTGCCACCAGTGTTGAAGGTAGAAACACAGATACGCAGTATTTT. Translation: CATSVEGRNTDTQYF.

The rearrangement joins TRBV7-9 to TRBJ1-1; 11 bases fit TRBD1. This CDR3 is built from 14 residues. The ends lost 5 bases at V and 3 bases at J; junction bases unmatched: 2. CDR1 is SEHNR, CDR2 FQNEAQ, per germline (reference sequence). For the CDR3, the DNA is TGTGCCAGCAGCCCGGGACAGGGGGACACTGAAGCTTTCTTT. This codes for CASSPGQGDTEAFF.

This sequence joins TRBV6-5 and TRBJ2-3, with TRBD1 identical over 7 bases. This CDR3 has 15 residues. The junction had 4 bases not matched to a gene; V was cut back by 4 bases and J by 0 bases. Looked up from germline, CDR1 is MNHEY and CDR2 is SVGAGI. The CDR3 here is CASSFGTASTDTQYF. The CDR3, as DNA: TGTGCCAGCAGTTTCGGGACAGCCAGCACAGATACGCAGTATTTT.

The V gene is TRBV6-1, the J gene TRBJ2-3; no reliable D call. This CDR3 spans 17 amino acids. Germline CDR1 reads MNHNS; CDR2 reads SASEGT. V was clipped by 0 bases and J by 2 bases, with 15 bases between them. Written as DNA, the CDR3 is TGTGCCAGCAGTGAAGCGCTAGGGATTTCCTTCACAGATACGCAGTATTTT. Translated, it gives CASSEALGISFTDTQYF.

This clone was detected only once. This rearrangement joins TRBV6-1 to TRBJ1-6, with D hard to call. Germline V gives CDR1 MNHNS, CDR2 SASEGT. The germline V and J ends were trimmed by 4 bases and 0 bases, with 13 bases remaining between them. The CDR3 is 17 amino acids. The CDR3 DNA follows: TGTGCCAGCAGTGTCGGCAGCCCGAGCTCCTATAATTCACCCCTCCACTTT. Amino acids: CASSVGSPSSYNSPLHF.

The J gene is TRBJ1-1, the V gene TRBV11-3; no firm D call. Between the trimmed V and J ends, which lost 5 bases and 3 bases, there was a span of 13 bases. There are 14 residues in the CDR3. The V gene's germline CDR1 is SGHNT and CDR2 YENEEA. The CDR3 sequence: CASSPEWEDTEAFF. The CDR3 DNA is TGTGCCAGCAGCCCTGAGTGGGAGGACACTGAAGCTTTCTTT.

The chain has TRBV6-6 and TRBJ1-5, with no clear D. Germline V CDR1 and CDR2: MNHNY, SVGAGI (reference sequence). The length of the CDR3 is 15 residues. V was shortened by 1 base and J by 0 bases, with 7 bases between the two germline ends. Here the CDR3 reads CASSYWADSNQPQHF. The CDR3 DNA reads as TGTGCCAGCAGTTACTGGGCCGATAGCAATCAGCCCCAGCATTTT.

This clone was seen a single time. The genes are TRBV5-4 and TRBJ2-4, with D maybe TRBD1 (5 bases). V lost 2 bases and J 7 bases, leaving 13 bases between the germline ends. Germline CDR1 reads SGHNT; CDR2 reads YYREEE (reference sequence). The CDR3 runs 14 residues. CDR3 coding DNA: TGTGCCAGCAGCTTTAGACAGAACGCGAACATTCAGTACTTC. Translation: CASSFRQNANIQYF.

The chain combines TRBV19 with TRBJ2-1; 11 bases are shared with TRBD1. Germline CDR1 is LNHDA and CDR2 is SQIVND (reference sequence). The CDR3 spans 15 residues. V gave up 6 bases and J gave up 4 bases; unmatched junction bases: 5. CDR3 sequence: CASSPDRGPYNEQFF. For the CDR3, the DNA is TGTGCCAGTAGCCCGGACAGGGGGCCTTACAATGAGCAGTTCTTC. Complete variable domain (other parts from reference TRBV19 and TRBJ2-1): DGGITQSPKYLFRKEGQNVTLSCEQNLNHDAMYWYRQDPGQGLRLIYYSQIVNDFQKGDIAEGYSVSREKKESFPLTVTSAQKNPTAFYLCASSPDRGPYNEQFFGPGTRLTVL.

The chain couples TRBV11-1 to TRBJ1-6; D possibly corresponds to TRBD1 (6 bases). This CDR3 has 13 amino acids. Per germline, CDR1 SGHAT and CDR2 FQDESV (reference sequence). Trimming stripped 2 bases from V and 7 bases from J, with 6 bases between. The CDR3 nucleotides are TGTGCCAGCAGCTTAAGGGGGAATTCACCCCTCCACTTT. Residues: CASSLRGNSPLHF.

The chain carries TRBV3-1 (or the pseudogene TRBV3-2) and TRBJ1-1; a possible D gene is TRBD1 (6 bases). There are 14 residues in the CDR3. Per the germline V gene, CDR1 is LGHDT and CDR2 is YNNKEL (reference sequence). V was pared by 6 bases and J by 0 bases, with 11 bases between. Here the CDR3 reads CASRQQGLNTEAFF. In DNA form, the CDR3 reads TGTGCCAGCAGGCAACAGGGTCTGAACACTGAAGCTTTCTTT.

The CDR3 loop is CASLLGGDDYGYTF. CDR3 sequence (DNA): TGTGCCAGTTTATTAGGGGGGGATGACTATGGCTACACCTTC. This sequence joins TRBV5-6 and TRBJ1-2, with D perhaps TRBD1 (6 bases). Trimming cost V 8 bases and J 3 bases, with 17 bases left between them. The germline CDR1 and CDR2 sequences are SGHDT and YYEEEE. The CDR3 is 14 residues long.

This chain connects TRBV6-5 to TRBJ1-4; 8 bases fit TRBD1. The CDR3 has 14 residues. Trimming cost V 7 bases and J 6 bases; bases outside gene matches: 7. Germline-derived CDR1 and CDR2 are MNHEY and SVGAGI. CDR3 region: CASIQGASYEKLFF. DNA for the CDR3: TGTGCCAGCATTCAGGGGGCCTCGTATGAAAAACTGTTTTTT.

This rearrangement joins TRBV5-4 to TRBJ2-7, with a possible D match to TRBD2 (5 bases). Trimming shortened V by 4 bases and J by 4 bases, and 18 bases separated the two germline ends. The CDR3 has 15 residues. Looked up from germline, CDR1 is SGHNT and CDR2 is YYREEE (reference sequence). The DNA of the CDR3 is TGTGCCAGCAGCACCTCTAGCACTGTCGGGTACGAGCAGTACTTC. It is translated as CASSTSSTVGYEQYF.

The chain is built from TRBV7-8 and TRBJ2-7, with a possible D match to TRBD1 (6 bases). In germline, CDR1 is SGHVS, CDR2 FQNEAQ. The CDR3 covers 17 residues. V was trimmed by 1 base and J by 1 base, leaving 17 bases between them. Here the CDR3 DNA reads TGTGCCAGCAGCTTAGGTAGACAGGTTTTTGCTTCCTACGAGCAGTACTTC. Translation gives CASSLGRQVFASYEQYF.

This chain links TRBV2 with TRBJ2-3; D may be TRBD1 or TRBD2 (5 bases each). The V gene's germline CDR1 is SNHLY and CDR2 FYNNEI. Trimming took off 3 bases at V and 6 bases at J, with 13 bases between the two ends. The CDR3 sequence is 14 residues long. Written as DNA, the CDR3 is TGTGCCAGCAGTGAGCAGGGACCGGGTGATACGCAGTATTTT. Protein: CASSEQGPGDTQYF.

The chain's CDR3 is CASSLQGGETQYF. CDR3 nucleotide sequence: TGTGCCAGCAGCTTACAGGGGGGAGAGACCCAGTACTTC. The rearrangement joins TRBV2 to TRBJ2-5, with 8 bases that match TRBD1. Per germline, CDR1 SNHLY and CDR2 FYNNEI. The CDR3 has 13 amino acids. The junction had 4 bases not matched to a gene; V was cut back by 6 bases and J by 4 bases.

The rearrangement uses TRBV30 and TRBJ1-5, with unresolved D. Germline values: CDR1 GTSNPN, CDR2 SVGIG (reference sequence). CDR3 length: 14 amino acids. Trimming took off 1 base at V and 0 bases at J, with 7 bases between the two ends. The CDR3 nucleotides read TGTGCCTGGAGTGACAGTAATAGCAATCAGCCCCAGCATTTT. As protein: CAWSDSNSNQPQHF.

The V call is TRBV10-3, the J call TRBJ2-3; no reliable D call. CDR1 and CDR2 (germline): ENHRY, SYGVKD. The CDR3 consists of 11 residues. With 11 bases removed from V and 6 bases from J, the gap between germline ends came to 12 bases. The CDR3 sequence is CAVAQWDTQYF. CDR3 DNA sequence: TGTGCCGTGGCCCAGTGGGATACGCAGTATTTT.

This clone was detected a few times. The gene calls are TRBV25-1 and TRBJ2-5, with unresolved D. This CDR3 spans 12 amino acids. V lost 1 base and J 5 bases, leaving 5 bases between the germline ends. Germline assignment: CDR1 MGHDK and CDR2 SYGVNS. In DNA form, the CDR3 reads TGTGCCAGCAGTGAATTTCGGGAGACCCAGTACTTC. Translation gives CASSEFRETQYF.

V and J are TRBV11-3 and TRBJ1-2; D may be TRBD1 (6 bases). Between the trimmed V and J ends, which lost 4 bases and 0 bases, there was a span of 9 bases. This CDR3 spans 14 amino acids. Germline CDR1 is SGHNT and CDR2 is YENEEA. The CDR3 DNA reads as TGTGCCAGCAGCTCTCGACAGGCTAACTATGGCTACACCTTC. It codes for CASSSRQANYGYTF. Variable domain in full (rest from reference TRBV11-3 and TRBJ1-2): EAGVVQSPRYKIIEKKQPVAFWCNPISGHNTLYWYLQNLGQGPELLIRYENEEAVDDSQLPKDRFSAERLKGVDSTLKIQPAELGDSAVYLCASSSRQANYGYTFGSGTRLTVV.

The V call is TRBV12-3 or TRBV12-4, the J call TRBJ2-7, with D perhaps matching TRBD1 (6 bases). CDR3 length equals 13 residues. V was pared by 4 bases and J by 3 bases, with 10 bases between. The CDR3, as DNA: TGTGCCAGCAGTTGGACAGACGGCTACGAGCAGTACTTC. Residues: CASSWTDGYEQYF.

This clone showed up just once. This chain connects TRBV3-1 (or the pseudogene TRBV3-2) to TRBJ1-1; TRBD1 is a possible D gene (6 bases). Germline lookup yields CDR1 LGHDT and CDR2 YNNKEL (reference sequence). V was shortened by 4 bases and J by 5 bases, with 8 bases between the two germline ends. This CDR3 comprises 12 residues. The CDR3 here is CASSPGETEAFF. The DNA of the CDR3 is TGTGCCAGCAGCCCAGGGGAGACTGAAGCTTTCTTT.

The genes are TRBV20-1 and TRBJ1-2; D may be TRBD1 (5 bases). CDR1 and CDR2 (germline): DFQATT, SNEGSKA (reference sequence). The CDR3 consists of 14 residues. V dropped 3 bases and J dropped 8 bases, with 19 bases sitting between them. The CDR3 here is CSASAGGTNAGYTF. The CDR3 nucleotides read TGCAGTGCTAGTGCGGGGGGGACTAACGCGGGCTACACCTTC.

The rearrangement joins TRBV7-8 to TRBJ1-3, with unresolved D. Germline values: CDR1 SGHVS, CDR2 FQNEAQ. This CDR3 is 12 amino acids long. V lost 5 bases and J lost 7, with 9 bases in between. Written as DNA, the CDR3 is TGTGCCAGCAGCCCTATGAGGAACACCATATATTTT. It is translated as CASSPMRNTIYF.

This chain uses TRBV4-3 with TRBJ1-2; D gene ambiguous. V lost 1 base and J 0 bases, leaving 12 bases between the germline ends. The CDR3 covers 16 residues. Germline V lookup: CDR1 LGHNA, CDR2 YSLEER. The CDR3 DNA reads TGCGCCAGCAGCCAAGGACGGCTGGAGACTAACTATGGCTACACCTTC. It is translated as CASSQGRLETNYGYTF.